Presented here are 9 T cell receptor beta chains from one specimen sequenced in a study of human T cells and chemical hapten exposure (dated by TCRdb to the early 2020s). Reading the label with the study, this specimen's time point is: healthy volunteer bleed at 6 weeks. Total RNA was extracted from unfractionated whole blood that had been collected in Tempus Blood RNA tubes. Preparation of the library involved RACE. TCRdb records NextSeq 500 as the sequencer. Using fastp at Q25 and MiXCR, TCRdb reprocessed the public reads and kept productive beta chains. Rows are unified per CDR3 protein, each entry keeping the most common DNA and genes. The sample yields about 82,000 distinct CDR3 sequences; about 8.7% were counted once. The ten top clones hold under 2% of the sample. The sequencing sample was made of whole blood. The receptors here all came from a male donor in good health. Some clones in this sample may be carry-over from other donors' samples.

The chain couples TRBV12-3 or TRBV12-4 to TRBJ2-3, with TRBD1 matching over 11 bases. The CDR3 is 15 residues long. Trimming removed 6 bases from V and 5 bases from J; junction bases left unmatched: 7. The CDR3 here is CASSPGTGGRDTQYF. CDR3 coding DNA: TGTGCCAGCAGCCCCGGGACAGGGGGGCGAGATACGCAGTATTTT.

The CDR3 nucleotides read TGTGCCAGCAGTCCCGAGGAAGTAAGCACAGATACGCAGTATTTT. Its translation is CASSPEEVSTDTQYF. The chain links TRBV14 to TRBJ2-3; D is undetermined. Germline assignment: CDR1 SGHDN and CDR2 FVKESK. Trimming left V 6 bases short and J 0 bases short, with 13 bases between. This CDR3 has 15 amino acids.

The chain joins TRBV6-5 to TRBJ1-4, with D hard to call. CDR3 length equals 13 residues. The V and J ends lost 0 bases and 8 bases respectively, with 7 bases between them. The V gene's germline CDR1 is MNHEY and CDR2 SVGAGI. The CDR3 DNA reads as TGTGCCAGCAGTTACTCGATTAGGGAAAAACTGTTTTTT. Protein sequence: CASSYSIREKLFF.

The chain combines TRBV12-3 or TRBV12-4 with TRBJ1-1; D is possibly TRBD1 (5 bases). V was pared by 6 bases and J by 0 bases, with 11 bases between. This CDR3 contains 14 residues. Here the CDR3 reads CASRQTEMNTEAFF. DNA for the CDR3: TGTGCCAGCAGGCAGACAGAGATGAACACTGAAGCTTTCTTT.

This chain connects TRBV10-1 to TRBJ2-7; tentatively, D is TRBD1 (6 bases). The CDR3 extends over 14 amino acids. Between the trimmed V and J ends, which lost 0 bases and 6 bases, there was a span of 12 bases. Germline V gives CDR1 WNHNN, CDR2 SYGVQD (reference sequence). The CDR3 reads CASSESLGAAEQYF. DNA of the CDR3: TGCGCCAGCAGTGAGTCGCTGGGGGCGGCCGAGCAGTACTTC.

The chain employs TRBV5-1 and TRBJ2-7; 7 nucleotides agree with TRBD1. The CDR3 has 14 amino acids. With V trimmed by 4 bases and J by 2 bases, 6 bases remained unmatched. CDR1 is SGHRS and CDR2 is YFSETQ in the germline V gene. CDR3 nucleotides: TGCGCCAGCAGCCCCGGACAGGTTCCCTACGAGCAGTACTTC. Its protein is CASSPGQVPYEQYF.

The gene calls are TRBV4-1 and TRBJ2-3; a weak D match, TRBD2 (5 bases). V lost 4 bases, J lost 3 bases, and 20 bases lay in between. This CDR3 has 17 residues. Germline V gives CDR1 MGHRA, CDR2 YSYEKL. The CDR3 DNA sequence: TGCGCCAGCAGCCCTGTCTTACGGGAAAGGGCGACAGATACGCAGTATTTT. Its translation: CASSPVLRERATDTQYF.

Only a few counts were recorded for this clonotype. The gene calls are TRBV14 and TRBJ2-4, with a possible D match to TRBD1 (6 bases). Germline V gives CDR1 SGHDN, CDR2 FVKESK. The CDR3 is 17 residues long. V lost 1 base, J lost 1 base, and 14 bases lay in between. CDR3 in amino acids: CASSQATRGDAKNIQYF. The CDR3 DNA sequence: TGTGCCAGCAGCCAAGCCACCAGGGGCGATGCCAAAAACATTCAGTACTTC.

This CDR3 reads CASSLAPMSSGANVLTF. The CDR3 DNA follows: TGCGCCAGCAGCTTGGCCCCCATGAGCTCTGGGGCCAACGTCCTGACTTTC. The chain couples TRBV5-1 to TRBJ2-6, with no clear D. The CDR3 consists of 17 residues. Trimming removed 0 bases from V and 0 bases from J, with 10 bases in between. Germline CDR1 reads SGHRS; CDR2 reads YFSETQ. Based on the CDR3 plus reference TRBV5-1 and TRBJ2-6, the full variable domain is KAGVTQTPRYLIKTRGQQVTLSCSPISGHRSVSWYQQTPGQGLQFLFEYFSETQRNKGNFPGRFSGRQFSNSRSEMNVSTLELGDSALYLCASSLAPMSSGANVLTFGAGSRLTVL.